These T cell receptor beta chains were read from a single sample in a study of patients and donors after allogeneic stem cell transplantation. TCRdb itself ran the RT-PCR reads through MiXCR, one entry per CDR3 protein. This table holds hundreds of thousands of distinct CDR3 sequences, 16% found once. Sequencing input: blood, either unsorted or a sorted T cell fraction (not recorded which). These receptor sequences come from a human donor who was either an allogeneic HSCT recipient or a stem cell or donor lymphocyte infusion donor (not recorded which). It is not recorded whose cells these are; they may come from a transplant donor. Both conserved end residues are part of each CDR3. Each record gives: V gene, D gene, clone size, J gene, CDR3 DNA, CDR3 protein. D genes are given only for firm matches. Not every row has a clone size; where given, it reads once, few, many or a size class.

TRBV4-1	.	many	TRBJ2-4	TGCGCCAGCAGCCAAGTAGAGGGCCAAAACATTCAGTACTTC	CASSQVEGQNIQYF
TRBV7-9	.	.	TRBJ1-2	TGTGCCAGCAGCTTAGCCACCCCCGGGCCCGGCTACACCTTC	CASSLATPGPGYTF
TRBV6-1	.	once	TRBJ2-7	TGTGCCAGCAGCCGCCCTCGGGGGGCGGGCGAGCAGTACTTC	CASSRPRGAGEQYF
TRBV3-1	.	many	TRBJ1-5	TGTGCCAGCAGCCAGGGGCAGGGAAATCAGCCCCAGCATTTT	CASSQGQGNQPQHF
TRBV4-1	TRBD2	few	TRBJ2-1	TGCGCCAGCAGCCAAGATGAAGGCGGGAGTTCCTACAATGAGCAGTTCTTC	CASSQDEGGSSYNEQFF
TRBV12-3/TRBV12-4	TRBD1	.	TRBJ1-6	TGTGCCAGCAGTCCGGGACAGGGCCGATCACCCCTCCACTTT	CASSPGQGRSPLHF
TRBV20-1	.	many	TRBJ2-7	TGCAGTGCTAGAAGCGGCTACGAGCAGTACTTC	CSARSGYEQYF
TRBV3-1	.	.	TRBJ2-4	TGTGCCAGCAGCCAAGGGCAGAATTTAGCCAAAAACATTCAGTACTTC	CASSQGQNLAKNIQYF
TRBV6-5	.	many	TRBJ2-5	TGTGCCAGCAGTTACGGGGGAGAGACCCAGTACTTC	CASSYGGETQYF
TRBV6-1	.	.	TRBJ2-1	TGTGCCAGCAGTGCGCAGGGATGGAGTGAGCAGTTCTTC	CASSAQGWSEQFF
TRBV9	TRBD2	.	TRBJ2-7	TGTGCCAGCAGCACCAGACCGGGACTAGCGGACTACGAGCAGTACTTC	CASSTRPGLADYEQYF
TRBV29-1	.	few	TRBJ1-1	TGCAGCGTTGAAGGGGTGCAGGGGACGCCCTACACTGAAGCTTTCTTT	CSVEGVQGTPYTEAFF
TRBV20-1	TRBD2	.	TRBJ2-3	TGCAGTGCTCTTGGACTAGCGGGGACAGATACGCAGTATTTT	CSALGLAGTDTQYF
TRBV3-1	.	.	TRBJ2-5	TGTGCCAGCAGCCAAGAACCTGACAGGCGGGAGACCCAGTACTTC	CASSQEPDRRETQYF
TRBV4-3	.	few	TRBJ1-4	TGCGCCAGCAGCCAAGCGGAGACAGCCCCGAGGGCAAAACTGTTTTTT	CASSQAETAPRAKLFF
TRBV4-3	TRBD2	.	TRBJ2-3	TGCGCCAGCAGCCTTTCTAGCGGACCCACAGATACGCAGTATTTT	CASSLSSGPTDTQYF
TRBV5-6	.	.	TRBJ2-6	TGTGCCAGCAGCTTGGTGGCGGGCTCTGGGGCCAACGTCCTGACTTTC	CASSLVAGSGANVLTF
TRBV12-3/TRBV12-4	.	.	TRBJ1-1	TGTGCCAGCAGTTTGGCGGGAGGGAAGAACACTGAAGCTTTCTTT	CASSLAGGKNTEAFF
TRBV5-1	.	few	TRBJ1-4	TGCGCCAGCAGCTGGGGCAAGGGTTCTAATGAAAAACTGTTTTTT	CASSWGKGSNEKLFF
TRBV20-1	.	.	TRBJ2-7	TGCAGTGCTACACCTACCACCCGGATGGAGCAGTACTTC	CSATPTTRMEQYF
TRBV2	TRBD1	.	TRBJ1-5	TGTGCCAGCAGTGGACAGGGCTGGGAGCCCCAGCATTTT	CASSGQGWEPQHF
TRBV12-3/TRBV12-4	.	many	TRBJ2-7	TGTGCCAGCAGCCAAGGGGGAACCCCCTACGAGCAGTACTTC	CASSQGGTPYEQYF
TRBV7-2	.	many	TRBJ2-1	TGTGCCAGCAGCTTACAGGGCTCAAAGCAGTTCTTC	CASSLQGSKQFF
TRBV4-3	.	.	TRBJ1-5	TGCGCCAGCAGCCAAGATCGGCTATCCGCCTCCTTACATTTT	CASSQDRLSASLHF
TRBV5-1	TRBD1	few	TRBJ2-3	TGCGCCAGCAGCGTCGGACAGGCAGATACGCAGTATTTT	CASSVGQADTQYF
TRBV29-1	TRBD1	many	TRBJ1-2	TGCAGCGCCCAGAAGGGGACAGACTATGGCTACACCTTC	CSAQKGTDYGYTF
TRBV11-2	TRBD2	.	TRBJ2-2	TGTGCCAGCAGCTTAACCGGGACTAGCGCCGCGAACACCGGGGAGCTGTTTTTT	CASSLTGTSAANTGELFF
TRBV10-3	.	few	TRBJ1-6	TGTGCCATCAGTGCGGATTTCTCCTATAATTCACCCCTCCACTTT	CAISADFSYNSPLHF
TRBV6-2/TRBV6-3	.	.	TRBJ2-7	TGTGCCAGCAGTTACACGGCAGGGTTAAGGTTGGGCGAGCAGTACTTC	CASSYTAGLRLGEQYF
TRBV20-1	.	.	TRBJ2-5	TGCAGTGCTAGTTCTGGGCACAGCCCCCCGGTCGAGACCCAGTACTTC	CSASSGHSPPVETQYF
TRBV4-1	.	few	TRBJ1-2	TGCGCCAGCAGCCAAGTTCCGGATGTTCGATATGGCTACACCTTC	CASSQVPDVRYGYTF
TRBV27	.	.	TRBJ2-1	TGTGCCAGCAGTCACTATCGACAACCCGGGCAGAATGGTGAGCAGTTCTTC	CASSHYRQPGQNGEQFF
TRBV5-1	TRBD2	few	TRBJ2-3	TGCGCCAGCAGCCGGGAGGGACACCAGGCGCAGTATTTT	CASSREGHQAQYF
TRBV9	.	many	TRBJ2-1	TGTGCCAGCAGCGCCAAGACAGGGAGGTCCAATGAGCAGTTCTTC	CASSAKTGRSNEQFF
TRBV4-2	.	many	TRBJ1-2	TGTGCCAGCAGCCACGTCACCGGCCAAGACTATGGCTACACCTTC	CASSHVTGQDYGYTF
TRBV5-5	TRBD2	few	TRBJ2-7	TGTGCCAGCAGCCCGGGCTTAGCGGGAAACAGGAGCTCCTACGAGCAGTACTTC	CASSPGLAGNRSSYEQYF
TRBV27	.	.	TRBJ2-2	TGTGCCAGCAGTGACCCGACAGGGAACACCGGGGAGCTGTTTTTT	CASSDPTGNTGELFF
TRBV6-2/TRBV6-3	.	.	TRBJ1-2	TGTGCCAGCAGTTACCTAACCGTCGGAGGCTACACCTTC	CASSYLTVGGYTF
TRBV5-1	TRBD2	many	TRBJ2-2	TGCGCCAGCAGCTTACTAGCGGGGGGGAGCACCGGGGAGCTGTTTTTT	CASSLLAGGSTGELFF
TRBV6-1	.	few	TRBJ1-5	TGTGCCAGCAGTGAGTACGGGACCCCCGTCAAGCAGCCCCAGCATTTT	CASSEYGTPVKQPQHF
TRBV29-1	.	.	TRBJ2-3	TGCAGCGTTGAAGATGATAGGGACTGGTCCACAGATACGCAGTATTTT	CSVEDDRDWSTDTQYF
TRBV7-2	TRBD2	.	TRBJ2-7	TGTGCCAGCAGCGTCTCCGGGACTAAAAACTACGAGCAGTACTTC	CASSVSGTKNYEQYF
TRBV5-6	.	.	TRBJ1-5	TGTGCCAGCAGCTTGCACAGGCCCAATCAGCCCCAGCATTTT	CASSLHRPNQPQHF
TRBV27	.	.	TRBJ2-7	TGTGCCAGCAGTTTCGTCCCGTCAGCTAAGTCCTACGAGCAGTACTTC	CASSFVPSAKSYEQYF
TRBV7-9	.	.	TRBJ1-1	TGTGCCAGCAGCCCCCCCTTTGGGGAGGGAGACACTGAAGCTTTCTTT	CASSPPFGEGDTEAFF
TRBV6-1	TRBD1	.	TRBJ1-2	TGTGCCATTCGGGACAGGGGTAACTATGGCTACACCTTC	CAIRDRGNYGYTF
TRBV11-2	TRBD2	.	TRBJ2-3	TGTGCCAGCAGCGTAAAGGGCGGGGGACCCCGGAATACGCAGTATTTT	CASSVKGGGPRNTQYF
TRBV3-1	.	.	TRBJ1-1	TGTTCCAGCAGCCACACAGGGAAAGCTTTCTTT	CSSSHTGKAFF
TRBV5-1	.	many	TRBJ2-3	TGCGCCAGCAGCTACGGGTATGCAGATACGCAGTATTTT	CASSYGYADTQYF
TRBV6-1	.	.	TRBJ1-5	TGTGCCAGCAGTGACACCTTTCAGCCCCAGCATTTT	CASSDTFQPQHF